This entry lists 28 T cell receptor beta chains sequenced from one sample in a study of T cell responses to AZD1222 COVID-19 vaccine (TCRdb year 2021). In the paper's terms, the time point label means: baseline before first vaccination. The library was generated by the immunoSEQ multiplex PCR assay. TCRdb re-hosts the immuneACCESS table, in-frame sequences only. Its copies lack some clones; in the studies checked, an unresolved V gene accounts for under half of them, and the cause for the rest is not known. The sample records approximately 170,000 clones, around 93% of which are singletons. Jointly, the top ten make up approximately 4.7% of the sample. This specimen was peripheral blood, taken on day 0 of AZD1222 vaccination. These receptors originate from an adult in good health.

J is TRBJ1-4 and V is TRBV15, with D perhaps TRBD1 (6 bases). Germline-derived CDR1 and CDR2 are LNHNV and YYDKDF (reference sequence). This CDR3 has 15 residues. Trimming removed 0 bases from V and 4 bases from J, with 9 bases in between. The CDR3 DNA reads TGTGCCACCAGCAGAGACGGGGGGCATAATGAAAAACTGTTTTTT. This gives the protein CATSRDGGHNEKLFF.

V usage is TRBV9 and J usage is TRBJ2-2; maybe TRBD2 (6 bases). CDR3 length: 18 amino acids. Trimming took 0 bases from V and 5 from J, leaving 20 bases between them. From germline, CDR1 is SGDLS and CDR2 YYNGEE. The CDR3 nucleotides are TGTGCCAGCAGCGTAGAAGCTAGCGCCCGCGTGAATACCGGGGAGCTGTTTTTT. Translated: CASSVEASARVNTGELFF.

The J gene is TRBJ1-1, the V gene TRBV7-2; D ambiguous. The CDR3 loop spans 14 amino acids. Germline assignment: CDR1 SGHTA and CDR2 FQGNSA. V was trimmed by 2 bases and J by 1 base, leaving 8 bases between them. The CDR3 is CASSLLNKNTEAFF. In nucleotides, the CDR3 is TGTGCCAGCAGCTTACTTAACAAGAACACTGAAGCTTTCTTT.

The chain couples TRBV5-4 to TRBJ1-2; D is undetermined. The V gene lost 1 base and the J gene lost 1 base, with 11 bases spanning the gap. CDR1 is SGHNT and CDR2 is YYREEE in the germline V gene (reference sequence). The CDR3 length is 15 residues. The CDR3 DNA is TGTGCCAGCAGCTTGTCAGTGGCCTATAACTATGGCTACACCTTC. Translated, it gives CASSLSVAYNYGYTF.

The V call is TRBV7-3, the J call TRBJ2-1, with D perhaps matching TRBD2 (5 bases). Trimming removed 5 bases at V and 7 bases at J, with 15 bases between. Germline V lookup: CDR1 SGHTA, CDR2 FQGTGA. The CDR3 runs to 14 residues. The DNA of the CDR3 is TGTGCCAGCAGCCCGTCGAGGGTAACGAATGAGCAGTTCTTC. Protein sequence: CASSPSRVTNEQFF.

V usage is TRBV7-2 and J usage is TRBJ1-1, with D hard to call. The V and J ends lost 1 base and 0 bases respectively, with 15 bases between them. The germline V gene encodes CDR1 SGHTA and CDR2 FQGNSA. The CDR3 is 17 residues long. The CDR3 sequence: CASSLGGVRSMNTEAFF. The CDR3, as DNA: TGTGCCAGCAGCTTAGGTGGGGTCAGATCTATGAACACTGAAGCTTTCTTT.

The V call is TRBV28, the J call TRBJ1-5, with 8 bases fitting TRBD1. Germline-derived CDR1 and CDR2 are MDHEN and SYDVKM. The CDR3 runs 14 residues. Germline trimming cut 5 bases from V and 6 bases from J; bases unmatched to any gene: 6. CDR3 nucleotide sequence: TGTGCCAGCAGTGACAGGGGTAGGGGTCAGCCCCAGCATTTT. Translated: CASSDRGRGQPQHF.

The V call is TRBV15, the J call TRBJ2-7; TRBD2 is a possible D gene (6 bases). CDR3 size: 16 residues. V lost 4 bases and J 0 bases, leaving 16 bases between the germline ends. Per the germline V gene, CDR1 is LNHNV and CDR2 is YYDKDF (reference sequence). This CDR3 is CATSNLLGGDSYEQYF. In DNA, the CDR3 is TGTGCCACCAGCAACCTCCTCGGCGGGGACTCCTACGAGCAGTACTTC.

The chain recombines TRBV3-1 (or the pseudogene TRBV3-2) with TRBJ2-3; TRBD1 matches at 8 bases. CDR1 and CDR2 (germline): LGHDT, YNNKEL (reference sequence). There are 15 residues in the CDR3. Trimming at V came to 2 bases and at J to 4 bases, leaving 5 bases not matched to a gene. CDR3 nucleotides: TGTGCCAGCAGCCAACCAGGGGGCATCGCAGATACGCAGTATTTT. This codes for CASSQPGGIADTQYF.

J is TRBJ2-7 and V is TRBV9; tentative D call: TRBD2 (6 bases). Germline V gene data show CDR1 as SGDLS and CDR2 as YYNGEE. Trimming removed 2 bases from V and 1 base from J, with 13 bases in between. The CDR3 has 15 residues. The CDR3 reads CASSVSDYQSYEQYF. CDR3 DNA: TGTGCCAGCAGCGTCTCGGACTACCAATCCTACGAGCAGTACTTC.

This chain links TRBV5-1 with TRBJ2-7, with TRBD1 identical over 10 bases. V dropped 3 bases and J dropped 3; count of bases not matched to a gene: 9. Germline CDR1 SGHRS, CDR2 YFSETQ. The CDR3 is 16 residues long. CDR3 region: CASSSLPGQGRYEQYF. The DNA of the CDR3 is TGCGCCAGCAGCTCGCTACCGGGACAGGGGCGCTACGAGCAGTACTTC. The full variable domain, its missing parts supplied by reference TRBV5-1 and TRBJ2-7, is KAGVTQTPRYLIKTRGQQVTLSCSPISGHRSVSWYQQTPGQGLQFLFEYFSETQRNKGNFPGRFSGRQFSNSRSEMNVSTLELGDSALYLCASSSLPGQGRYEQYFGPGTRLTVT.

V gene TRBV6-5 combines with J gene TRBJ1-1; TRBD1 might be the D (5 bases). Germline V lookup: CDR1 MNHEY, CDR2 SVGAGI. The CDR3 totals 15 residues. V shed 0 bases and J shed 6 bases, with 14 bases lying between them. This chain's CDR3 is CASSYSSQGRSEAFF. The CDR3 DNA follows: TGTGCCAGCAGTTACTCGTCTCAGGGCCGATCTGAAGCTTTCTTT.

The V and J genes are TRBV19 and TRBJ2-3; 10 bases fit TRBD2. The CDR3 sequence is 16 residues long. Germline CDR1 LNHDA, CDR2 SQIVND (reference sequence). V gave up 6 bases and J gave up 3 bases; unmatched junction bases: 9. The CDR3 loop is CASSYSGRALTDTQYF. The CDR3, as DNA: TGTGCCAGTAGCTACAGCGGGAGGGCCTTGACAGATACGCAGTATTTT.

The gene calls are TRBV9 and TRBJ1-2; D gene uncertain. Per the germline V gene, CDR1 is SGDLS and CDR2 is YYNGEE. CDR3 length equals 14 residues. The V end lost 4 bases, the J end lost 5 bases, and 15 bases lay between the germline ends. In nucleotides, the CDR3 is TGTGCCAGCAGCACCCAGACCTATCGGTATGGCTACACCTTC. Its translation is CASSTQTYRYGYTF.

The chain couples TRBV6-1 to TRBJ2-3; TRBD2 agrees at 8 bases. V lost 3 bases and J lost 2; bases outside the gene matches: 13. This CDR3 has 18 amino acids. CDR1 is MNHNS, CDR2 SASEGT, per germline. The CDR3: CASSDGQASGFDTDTQYF. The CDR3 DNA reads TGTGCCAGCAGTGACGGTCAGGCTAGCGGGTTCGACACAGATACGCAGTATTTT.

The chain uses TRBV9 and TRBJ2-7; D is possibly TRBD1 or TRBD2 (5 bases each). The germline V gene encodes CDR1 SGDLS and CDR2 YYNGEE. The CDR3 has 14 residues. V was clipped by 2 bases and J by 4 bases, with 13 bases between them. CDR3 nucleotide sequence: TGTGCCAGCAGCGTCGGGACGGCGGAATACGAGCAGTACTTC. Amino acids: CASSVGTAEYEQYF.

CDR3 region: CASSFGTGPQETQYF. DNA of the CDR3: TGTGCCAGCAGCTTCGGGACAGGGCCACAAGAGACCCAGTACTTC. The chain is built from TRBV11-1 and TRBJ2-5; TRBD1 matches at 9 bases. Germline CDR1 reads SGHAT; CDR2 reads FQDESV (reference sequence). This CDR3 spans 15 amino acids. J lost 2 bases, V lost 3 bases, and 4 bases had no gene match.

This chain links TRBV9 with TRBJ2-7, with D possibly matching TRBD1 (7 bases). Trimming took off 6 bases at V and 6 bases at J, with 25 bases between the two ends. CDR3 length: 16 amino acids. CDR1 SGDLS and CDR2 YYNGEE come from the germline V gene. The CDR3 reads CASTRWRDSLLREQYF. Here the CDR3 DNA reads TGTGCCAGCACCAGGTGGCGGGACAGCCTCCTTCGCGAGCAGTACTTC. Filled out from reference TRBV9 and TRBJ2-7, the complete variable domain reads DSGVTQTPKHLITATGQRVTLRCSPRSGDLSVYWYQQSLDQGLQFLIQYYNGEERAKGNILERFSAQQFPDLHSELNLSSLELGDSALYFCASTRWRDSLLREQYFGPGTRLTVT.

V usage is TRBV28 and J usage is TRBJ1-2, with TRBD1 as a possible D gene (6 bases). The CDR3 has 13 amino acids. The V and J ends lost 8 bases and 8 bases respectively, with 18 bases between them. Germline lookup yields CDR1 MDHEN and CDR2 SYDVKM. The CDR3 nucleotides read TGTGCCAGCCGAAACAGGGCGGTTTACGGCTACACCTTC. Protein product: CASRNRAVYGYTF.

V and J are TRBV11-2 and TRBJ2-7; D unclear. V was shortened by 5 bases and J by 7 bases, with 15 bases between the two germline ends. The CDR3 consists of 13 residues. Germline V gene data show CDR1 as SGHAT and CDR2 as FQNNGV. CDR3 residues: CASSRSLMGEQYF. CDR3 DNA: TGTGCCAGCAGCCGTAGCTTGATGGGGGAGCAGTACTTC.

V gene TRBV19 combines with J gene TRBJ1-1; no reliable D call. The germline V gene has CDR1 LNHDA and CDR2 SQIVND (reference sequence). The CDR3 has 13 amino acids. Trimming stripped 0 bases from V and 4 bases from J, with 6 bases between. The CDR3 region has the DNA TGTGCCAGTAGTATAGATCGGGTCACTGAAGCTTTCTTT. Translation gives CASSIDRVTEAFF. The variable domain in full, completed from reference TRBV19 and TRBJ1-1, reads DGGITQSPKYLFRKEGQNVTLSCEQNLNHDAMYWYRQDPGQGLRLIYYSQIVNDFQKGDIAEGYSVSREKKESFPLTVTSAQKNPTAFYLCASSIDRVTEAFFGQGTRLTVV.

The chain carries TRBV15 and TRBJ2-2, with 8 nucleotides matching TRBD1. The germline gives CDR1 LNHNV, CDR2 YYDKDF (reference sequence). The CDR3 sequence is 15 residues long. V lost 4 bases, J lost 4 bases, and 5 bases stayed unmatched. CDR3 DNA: TGTGCCACCAGCAAGTTACAGGGGGGCACCGGGGAGCTGTTTTTT. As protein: CATSKLQGGTGELFF.

CDR3 amino acids: CASSDGHLNYGYTF. In DNA, the CDR3 is TGTGCCAGCAGCGACGGACACCTTAACTATGGCTACACCTTC. This chain connects TRBV11-2 to TRBJ1-2; D may be TRBD1 (5 bases). Germline assignment: CDR1 SGHAT and CDR2 FQNNGV. Between the trimmed V and J ends, which lost 5 bases and 1 base, there was a span of 11 bases. The CDR3 is 14 amino acids. Together with reference TRBV11-2 and TRBJ1-2, the CDR3 gives the full variable domain: EAGVAQSPRYKIIEKRQSVAFWCNPISGHATLYWYQQILGQGPKLLIQFQNNGVVDDSQLPKDRFSAERLKGVDSTLKIQPAKLEDSAVYLCASSDGHLNYGYTFGSGTRLTVV.

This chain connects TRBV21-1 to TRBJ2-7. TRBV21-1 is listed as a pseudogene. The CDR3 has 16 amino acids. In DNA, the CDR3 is TGTGCCAGCAGCAAAGCCCCCGGGGGCGGACTCTACGAGCAGTACTTC. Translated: CASSKAPGGGLYEQYF.

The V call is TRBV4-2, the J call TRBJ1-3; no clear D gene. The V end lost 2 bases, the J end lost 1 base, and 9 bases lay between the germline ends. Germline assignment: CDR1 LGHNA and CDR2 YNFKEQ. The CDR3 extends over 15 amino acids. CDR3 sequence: CASSQIERSGNTIYF. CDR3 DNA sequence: TGTGCCAGCAGCCAAATAGAACGATCTGGAAACACCATATATTTT.

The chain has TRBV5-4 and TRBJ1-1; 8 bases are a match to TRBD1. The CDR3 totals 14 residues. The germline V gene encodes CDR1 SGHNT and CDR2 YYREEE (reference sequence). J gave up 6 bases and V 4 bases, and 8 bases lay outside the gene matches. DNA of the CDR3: TGTGCCAGCAGCACTATACAGGGGGGCTCTGAAGCTTTCTTT. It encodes CASSTIQGGSEAFF.

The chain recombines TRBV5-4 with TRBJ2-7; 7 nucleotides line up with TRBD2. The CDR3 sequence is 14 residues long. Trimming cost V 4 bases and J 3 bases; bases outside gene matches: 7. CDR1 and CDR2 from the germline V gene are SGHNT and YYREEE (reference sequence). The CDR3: CASSLPGLNYEQYF. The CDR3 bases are TGTGCCAGCAGCCTCCCGGGACTAAACTACGAGCAGTACTTC.

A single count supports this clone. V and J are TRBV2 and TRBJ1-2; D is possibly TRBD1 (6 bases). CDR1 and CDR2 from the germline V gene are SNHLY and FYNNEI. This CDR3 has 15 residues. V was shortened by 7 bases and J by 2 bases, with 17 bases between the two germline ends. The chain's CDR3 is CASTPGPGANYGYTF. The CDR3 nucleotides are TGTGCCAGCACCCCGGGGCCGGGGGCGAACTATGGCTACACCTTC.